This paragraph reports one T cell receptor beta chain. Its matching antigen is unknown. This sample is part of a study of T cells expressing NK-cell markers. Study details: Serological testing identified most of the eight sequenced donors as HCMV-seropositive and one as seronegative.

Study-wide results and caveats: Whether expanded NKG2C+ T cell clones were HCMV specific stayed uncertain. Dominant NKG2C+ clonotype frequencies of 1.0-7.0% of CD8+ T cells were measured in about 6 donors.

Beta-chain TCR cDNA was generated via 5'RACE template switching with UMIs. Reprocessing the 5' RACE reads, TCRdb reports a single entry for every CDR3 protein and omits DNA. This sample's table reports 400,000 to 550,000 distinct CDR3 sequences. Germline CDR1 and CDR2: SQVTM and ANQGSEA. The CDR3 is 12 amino acids. The V and J genes are TRBV29-1 and TRBJ2-7; without DNA, the TCRdb call of TRBD1 cannot be checked. The sequenced sample was blood T cells: a sorted CD56 or NKG2C T cell subset, CD4+ or CD8+ T cells, or bulk PBMC T cells (not recorded which). This receptor was identified in a woman between 18 and 70 years old in good health. The CDR3: CSVSRGIDEQYF.